Here is one T cell receptor beta chain with its context. Its specificity is unknown. The germline gene is not matched at one end of the junction; a read error may be the cause. This sample is part of a study of T-cell memory formation after mild COVID-19. Employing constant-segment primers, 5'RACE generated TCR alpha and TCR beta cDNA libraries bearing sample barcodes and UMIs. TCRdb reprocessed the 5' RACE reads via MiXCR and lists one record per CDR3 protein. The sample yields 150,000 to 200,000 distinct CDR3 sequences, around 15% seen once. This CDR3 is built from 16 residues. Germline CDR1 is SGHRS and CDR2 is YFSETQ. Notes on the study in general: Clones that contracted from day 15 to 85 were balanced CD4/CD8, while later expanders leaned CD4+. Contracting clones localized mainly to CM and EM when CD4+ and mainly to EMRA when CD8+.

This clonotype was obtained from an adult woman who had mild COVID-19 (a few samples of this study predate the infection). Cell type and time point are not known. Sequencing was performed on PBMCs or a T cell subset sorted from them (not recorded which). The chain uses TRBV5-1 and TRBJ2-3, with 10 positions matching TRBD2. For the CDR3, the DNA is TGCGCAAGCAGCCCCGGCGCTAGCGGGGGTACAGATACGCAGTATTTT. Protein sequence: CASSPGASGGTDTQYF.